Listed below are T cell receptor beta chains from one sample, sequenced in a study of cytomegalovirus exposure and HLA in healthy donors. Measured with immunoSEQ multiplex PCR; TCRdb has only the in-frame clones, and not every one. Of some 150,000 clones in the sample, 70% to 80% were seen once. The source material was PBMCs. The receptors here all came from a man between 50 and 59 years old in good health and CMV-seropositive. Each CDR3 is given with its conserved first and last residue.

v_call cdr3_aa
TRBV25-1 CASSTRLAGALYNEQFF
TRBV7-6 CASSSTSGTYEQYF
TRBV7-8 CASSSGLDYEQYF
TRBV30 CAWSEGPRYEQFF
TRBV19 CATSQWASGYEQYF
TRBV23-1 CASSQGSRCTYEQYF
TRBV5-1 CASSLGAGGPDEQYF
TRBV18 CASSPPGAVMNTEAFF
TRBV7-9 CSSSPQGSANEKLFF
TRBV28 CASSRLAGVRRQYF
TRBV4-1 CASSQDRAGGSYGQYF
TRBV11-2 CASSGRGTGGDEQYF
TRBV7-7 CASSPGLADYNEQFF
TRBV10-3 CAIRGLAGGSAYEQYF
TRBV7-3 CASSLRGKSSAESGANVLTF
TRBV7-8 CASSPGHSNQPQHF
TRBV5-1 CASSFQGAREQYF